The 5 T cell receptor beta chains below come from one sample, sequenced in a study of long-term antiretroviral therapy in people with HIV. It was version v3.0 of the immunoSEQ assay that was run at survey level. Assay: immunoSEQ multiplex PCR; the TCRdb copy retains only in-frame clones and omits some. The table shows over 10,000 clones, with over 70% occurring only once. The sequencing used unsorted PBMCs, collected 0.8 years before starting antiretroviral therapy. Receptors were obtained from a woman aged 40 to 55 with HIV.

This chain connects TRBV9 to TRBJ1-5, with no clear D. Germline V gene lookup returns CDR1 SGDLS and CDR2 YYNGEE. CDR3 size: 15 residues. Trimming left V 4 bases short and J 0 bases short, with 11 bases between. CDR3 sequence (DNA): TGTGCCAGCAGCAGAGAGGCCGATAGCAATCAGCCCCAGCATTTT. As protein: CASSREADSNQPQHF.

This rearrangement joins TRBV10-3 to TRBJ2-1; no definite D call. The CDR3 runs to 11 residues. The V end lost 6 bases, the J end lost 6 bases, and 6 bases lay between the germline ends. The V gene's germline CDR1 is ENHRY and CDR2 SYGVKD. In DNA form, the CDR3 reads TGTGCCATCAGGTTCAGCAATGAGCAGTTCTTC. Its protein is CAIRFSNEQFF.

The sample holds a few counts of this clone. This chain joins TRBV28 and TRBJ2-7; 9 nucleotides match TRBD1. CDR3 size: 14 residues. With V trimmed by 6 bases and J by 5 bases, 8 bases remained unmatched. The germline gives CDR1 MDHEN, CDR2 SYDVKM. CDR3 DNA: TGTGCCAGCAGCTCGGGACAGGGTTCCAACGAGCAGTACTTC. This sequence encodes CASSSGQGSNEQYF.

This clone was detected once. The rearrangement links TRBV27 to TRBJ2-3; D gene unclear. Germline loops: CDR1 MNHEY, CDR2 SMNVEV (reference sequence). CDR3 length: 14 residues. V lost 8 bases and J lost 0, with 12 bases in between. The DNA of the CDR3 is TGTGCCAGCGGTCCCTTGTTAAGCACAGATACGCAGTATTTT. It translates to CASGPLLSTDTQYF.

This clone was seen more than once but under ten times. The chain recombines TRBV5-4 with TRBJ1-1; no firm D call. Germline V CDR1 and CDR2: SGHNT, YYREEE (reference sequence). The length of the CDR3 is 16 residues. Trimming shortened V by 4 bases and J by 2 bases, and 18 bases separated the two germline ends. CDR3 protein: CASSPRETRLNTEAFF. DNA of the CDR3: TGTGCCAGCAGCCCAAGGGAGACCCGCCTCAACACTGAAGCTTTCTTT.